The rows below give T cell receptor beta chains drawn from one sample of a study of blood T cell repertoires in COVID-19. Profiling relied on immunoSEQ multiplex PCR, and the TCRdb table lists in-frame clones only, not all of them. The table has about 41,000 clones, around 80% seen once. Input material: peripheral blood. Source of these receptors: a middle-aged man with active or convalescent COVID-19. Both conserved end residues are part of each CDR3. Each record gives: clone size, V gene, J gene, D gene, CDR3 protein, CDR3 DNA. A D gene is named only where the DNA matches it firmly. Where a row states a size, it is once, few, many or the class of an expanded clone; other rows omit it.

clone_size: .; v_call: TRBV28; j_call: TRBJ2-2; d_call: .; cdr3_aa: CASNAPAGTGELFF; cdr3_nt: TGTGCCAGCAACGCGCCCGCAGGCACCGGGGAGCTGTTTTTT
clone_size: .; v_call: TRBV11-2; j_call: TRBJ1-5; d_call: TRBD1; cdr3_aa: CASSLVIQGGNQPQHF; cdr3_nt: TGTGCCAGCAGCTTAGTCATTCAGGGGGGCAATCAGCCCCAGCATTTT
clone_size: few; v_call: TRBV4-1; j_call: TRBJ1-5; d_call: .; cdr3_aa: CASSQPGRKRGQPQHF; cdr3_nt: TGCGCCAGCAGCCAGCCAGGACGGAAACGCGGGCAGCCCCAGCATTTT
clone_size: .; v_call: TRBV12-5; j_call: TRBJ1-5; d_call: TRBD1; cdr3_aa: CASGLGQGAYSNQPQHF; cdr3_nt: TGTGCTAGTGGTTTGGGACAGGGGGCGTATAGCAATCAGCCCCAGCATTTT
clone_size: .; v_call: TRBV27; j_call: TRBJ1-1; d_call: .; cdr3_aa: CASSLPGMNTEAFF; cdr3_nt: TGTGCCAGCAGTTTACCGGGGATGAACACTGAAGCTTTCTTT
clone_size: .; v_call: TRBV28; j_call: TRBJ1-5; d_call: .; cdr3_aa: CASSSRGLSSNQPQHF; cdr3_nt: TGTGCCAGCTCGTCCCGGGGGTTGAGTAGCAATCAGCCCCAGCATTTT
clone_size: .; v_call: TRBV30; j_call: TRBJ1-2; d_call: .; cdr3_aa: CAWSTGGRNYGYTF; cdr3_nt: TGTGCCTGGAGTACTGGAGGGAGGAACTATGGCTACACCTTC
clone_size: .; v_call: TRBV7-2; j_call: TRBJ2-5; d_call: TRBD2; cdr3_aa: CASSLWTSGTVTQYF; cdr3_nt: TGTGCCAGCAGCTTATGGACTAGCGGGACGGTGACCCAGTACTTC
clone_size: .; v_call: TRBV4-1; j_call: TRBJ2-1; d_call: .; cdr3_aa: CASATSRNEQFF; cdr3_nt: TGCGCCAGCGCGACTAGTAGGAATGAGCAGTTCTTC
clone_size: .; v_call: TRBV7-2; j_call: TRBJ2-7; d_call: TRBD2; cdr3_aa: CASSLDGGRASYEQYF; cdr3_nt: TGTGCCAGCAGCTTAGATGGCGGGAGGGCCTCCTACGAGCAGTACTTC
clone_size: .; v_call: TRBV27; j_call: TRBJ2-3; d_call: TRBD2; cdr3_aa: CASRLAQSTDTQYF; cdr3_nt: TGTGCCAGCCGACTAGCCCAGAGCACAGATACGCAGTATTTT
clone_size: .; v_call: TRBV19; j_call: TRBJ2-5; d_call: TRBD2; cdr3_aa: CASSQTGGAKETQYF; cdr3_nt: TGTGCCAGTAGTCAAACCGGGGGGGCGAAAGAGACCCAGTACTTC
clone_size: .; v_call: TRBV19; j_call: TRBJ1-2; d_call: TRBD1; cdr3_aa: CASSMGRTGGLHGYTF; cdr3_nt: TGTGCCAGTAGTATGGGACGGACAGGGGGCTTACATGGCTACACCTTC
clone_size: .; v_call: TRBV30; j_call: TRBJ2-3; d_call: .; cdr3_aa: CAWSVGGAGADTQYF; cdr3_nt: TGTGCCTGGAGTGTCGGAGGGGCTGGGGCAGATACGCAGTATTTT
clone_size: .; v_call: TRBV29-1; j_call: TRBJ1-2; d_call: TRBD1; cdr3_aa: CSGQGYGYTF; cdr3_nt: TGCAGCGGACAGGGCTATGGCTACACCTTC
clone_size: .; v_call: TRBV5-4; j_call: TRBJ2-5; d_call: TRBD1; cdr3_aa: CASSLGGQGRLTQYF; cdr3_nt: TGTGCCAGCAGCTTGGGGGGACAGGGAAGGTTAACCCAGTACTTC
clone_size: .; v_call: TRBV5-1; j_call: TRBJ1-1; d_call: .; cdr3_aa: CASSFTSTNTEAFF; cdr3_nt: TGCGCCAGCAGCTTCACATCCACGAACACTGAAGCTTTCTTT
clone_size: .; v_call: TRBV7-8; j_call: TRBJ1-5; d_call: .; cdr3_aa: CASSPQTAFNQPQHF; cdr3_nt: TGTGCCAGCAGCCCACAGACAGCTTTCAATCAGCCCCAGCATTTT
clone_size: .; v_call: TRBV27; j_call: TRBJ1-5; d_call: .; cdr3_aa: CASSLRGGNQPQHF; cdr3_nt: TGTGCCAGCAGCCTCAGGGGCGGCAACCAGCCCCAGCATTTT
clone_size: .; v_call: TRBV28; j_call: TRBJ1-5; d_call: .; cdr3_aa: CASRSEKGVGGNQPQHF; cdr3_nt: TGTGCCAGCAGGTCAGAAAAGGGGGTGGGAGGCAATCAGCCCCAGCATTTT
clone_size: .; v_call: TRBV27; j_call: TRBJ2-7; d_call: .; cdr3_aa: CASSLWEKRHYEQYF; cdr3_nt: TGTGCCAGCAGTTTATGGGAGAAGAGGCACTACGAGCAGTACTTC
clone_size: once; v_call: TRBV5-4; j_call: TRBJ1-2; d_call: TRBD1; cdr3_aa: CASSFRDRGNGYTF; cdr3_nt: TGTGCCAGCAGCTTCCGGGACAGGGGTAATGGCTACACCTTC
clone_size: .; v_call: TRBV6-6; j_call: TRBJ1-1; d_call: .; cdr3_aa: CAIASGFGQLNTEAFF; cdr3_nt: TGTGCCATCGCCTCAGGCTTTGGGCAGCTGAACACTGAAGCTTTCTTT